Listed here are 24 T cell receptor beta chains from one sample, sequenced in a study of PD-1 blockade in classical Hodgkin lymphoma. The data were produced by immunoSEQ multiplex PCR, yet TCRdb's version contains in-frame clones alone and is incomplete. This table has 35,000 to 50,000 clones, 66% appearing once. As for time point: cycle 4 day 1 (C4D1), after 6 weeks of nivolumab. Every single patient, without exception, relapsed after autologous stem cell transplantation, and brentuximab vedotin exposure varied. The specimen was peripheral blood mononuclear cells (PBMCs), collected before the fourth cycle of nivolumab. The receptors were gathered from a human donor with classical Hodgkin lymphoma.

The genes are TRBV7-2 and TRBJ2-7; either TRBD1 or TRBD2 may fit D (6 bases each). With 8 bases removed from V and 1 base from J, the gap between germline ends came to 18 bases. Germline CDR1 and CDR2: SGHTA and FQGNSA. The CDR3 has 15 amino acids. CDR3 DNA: TGTGCCAGCGGTATTTCGGGGGCGGGTTCCTACGAGCAGTACTTC. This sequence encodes CASGISGAGSYEQYF.

CDR3 protein: CASSSDNGPLHF. The CDR3 region has the DNA TGTGCCAGCAGTTCCGACAACGGACCCCTCCACTTT. This rearrangement joins TRBV28 to TRBJ1-6; D remains unclear. V was pared by 4 bases and J by 12 bases, with 10 bases between. Germline V CDR1 and CDR2: MDHEN, SYDVKM. The CDR3 consists of 12 residues.

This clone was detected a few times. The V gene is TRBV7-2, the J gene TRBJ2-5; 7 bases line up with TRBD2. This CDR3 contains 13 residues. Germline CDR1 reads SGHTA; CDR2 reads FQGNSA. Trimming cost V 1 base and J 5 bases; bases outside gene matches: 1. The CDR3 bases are TGTGCCAGCAGCTTAGGGGGAGGGGAGACCCAGTACTTC. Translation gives CASSLGGGETQYF.

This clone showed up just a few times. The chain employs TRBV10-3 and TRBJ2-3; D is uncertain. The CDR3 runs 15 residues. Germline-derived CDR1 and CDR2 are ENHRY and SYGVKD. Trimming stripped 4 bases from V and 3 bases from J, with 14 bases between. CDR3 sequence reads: CAISVKASSTDTQYF. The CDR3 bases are TGTGCCATCAGTGTTAAGGCTAGTTCGACAGATACGCAGTATTTT.

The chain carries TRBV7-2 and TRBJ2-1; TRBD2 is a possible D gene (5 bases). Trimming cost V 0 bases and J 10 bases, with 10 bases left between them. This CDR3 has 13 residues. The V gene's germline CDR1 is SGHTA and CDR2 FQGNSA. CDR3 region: CASSLALLVEQFF. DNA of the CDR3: TGTGCCAGCAGCTTAGCGTTACTAGTAGAGCAGTTCTTC.

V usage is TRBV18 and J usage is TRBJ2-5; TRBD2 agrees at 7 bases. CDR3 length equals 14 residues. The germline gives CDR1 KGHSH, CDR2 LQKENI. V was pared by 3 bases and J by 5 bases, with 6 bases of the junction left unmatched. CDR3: CASSPGGKEETQYF. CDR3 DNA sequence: TGTGCCAGCTCACCGGGAGGGAAGGAGGAGACCCAGTACTTC.

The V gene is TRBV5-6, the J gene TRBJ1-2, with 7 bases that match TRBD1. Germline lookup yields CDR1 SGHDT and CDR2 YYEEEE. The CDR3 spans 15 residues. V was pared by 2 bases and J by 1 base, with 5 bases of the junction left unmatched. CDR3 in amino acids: CASSFRTGVNYGYTF. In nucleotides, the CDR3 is TGTGCCAGCAGCTTCCGAACAGGGGTTAACTATGGCTACACCTTC. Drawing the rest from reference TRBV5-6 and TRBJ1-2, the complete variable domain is DAGVTQSPTHLIKTRGQQVTLRCSPKSGHDTVSWYQQALGQGPQFIFQYYEEEERQRGNFPDRFSGHQFPNYSSELNVNALLLGDSALYLCASSFRTGVNYGYTFGSGTRLTVV.

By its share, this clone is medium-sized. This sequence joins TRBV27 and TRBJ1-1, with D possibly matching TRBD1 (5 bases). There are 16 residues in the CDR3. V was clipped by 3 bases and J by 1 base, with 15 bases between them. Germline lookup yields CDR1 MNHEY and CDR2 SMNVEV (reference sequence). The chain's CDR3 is CASSLRAGSKNTEAFF. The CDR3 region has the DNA TGTGCCAGCAGTTTGCGGGCAGGGTCTAAGAACACTGAAGCTTTCTTT.

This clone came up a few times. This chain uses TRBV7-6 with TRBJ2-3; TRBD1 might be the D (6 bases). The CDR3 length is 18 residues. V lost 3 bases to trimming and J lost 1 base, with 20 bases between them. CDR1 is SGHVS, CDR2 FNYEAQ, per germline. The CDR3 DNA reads TGTGCCAGCAGCTTTAAGGGAAGGGGGTACCGGGGCACAGATACGCAGTATTTT. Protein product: CASSFKGRGYRGTDTQYF.

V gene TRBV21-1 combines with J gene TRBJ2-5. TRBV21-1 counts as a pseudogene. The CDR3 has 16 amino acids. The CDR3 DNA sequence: TGTGCCAGCATCCCCCCGGGGGACACTATGCAAGAGACCCAGTACTTC. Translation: CASIPPGDTMQETQYF.

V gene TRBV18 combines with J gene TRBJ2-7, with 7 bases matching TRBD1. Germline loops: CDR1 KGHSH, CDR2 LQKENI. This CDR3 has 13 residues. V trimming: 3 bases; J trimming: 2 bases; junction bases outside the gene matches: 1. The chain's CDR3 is CASSPDRAYEQYF. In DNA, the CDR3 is TGTGCCAGCTCACCTGACAGGGCCTACGAGCAGTACTTC.

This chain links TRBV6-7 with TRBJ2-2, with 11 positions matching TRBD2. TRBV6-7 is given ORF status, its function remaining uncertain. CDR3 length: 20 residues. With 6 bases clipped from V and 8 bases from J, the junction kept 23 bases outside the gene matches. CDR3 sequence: CASRRTQRGSLAGGVGELFF. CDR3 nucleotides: TGTGCCAGCAGACGTACCCAGAGGGGATCTCTAGCGGGAGGAGTTGGGGAGCTGTTTTTT.

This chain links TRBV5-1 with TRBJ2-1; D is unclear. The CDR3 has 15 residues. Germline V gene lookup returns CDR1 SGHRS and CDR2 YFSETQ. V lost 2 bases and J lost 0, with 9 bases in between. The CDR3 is CASSFGSSSYNEQFF. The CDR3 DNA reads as TGCGCCAGCAGCTTTGGATCGAGCTCCTACAATGAGCAGTTCTTC.

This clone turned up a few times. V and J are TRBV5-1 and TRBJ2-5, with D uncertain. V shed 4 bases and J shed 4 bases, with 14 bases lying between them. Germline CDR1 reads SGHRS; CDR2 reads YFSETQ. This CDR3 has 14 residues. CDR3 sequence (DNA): TGCGCCAGCAGCCCAACTCGGTGGGGAGAGACCCAGTACTTC. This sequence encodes CASSPTRWGETQYF.

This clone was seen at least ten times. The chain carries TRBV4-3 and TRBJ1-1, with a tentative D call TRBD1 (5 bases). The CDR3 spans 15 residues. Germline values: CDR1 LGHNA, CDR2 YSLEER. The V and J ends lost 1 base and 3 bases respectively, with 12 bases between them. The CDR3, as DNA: TGCGCCAGCAGCCAAGGACCGGGACCGTACACTGAAGCTTTCTTT. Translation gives CASSQGPGPYTEAFF.

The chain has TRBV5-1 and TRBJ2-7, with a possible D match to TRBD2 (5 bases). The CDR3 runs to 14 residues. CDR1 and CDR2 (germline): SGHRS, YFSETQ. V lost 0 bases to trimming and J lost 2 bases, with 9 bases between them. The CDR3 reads CASSLEGRAYEQYF. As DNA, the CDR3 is TGCGCCAGCAGCTTGGAAGGGAGAGCCTACGAGCAGTACTTC.

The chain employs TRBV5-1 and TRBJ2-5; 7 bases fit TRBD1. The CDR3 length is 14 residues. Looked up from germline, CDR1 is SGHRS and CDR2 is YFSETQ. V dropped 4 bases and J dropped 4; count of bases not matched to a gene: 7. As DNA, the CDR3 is TGCGCCAGCAGCCCGGGACAGCCGGGAGAGACCCAGTACTTC. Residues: CASSPGQPGETQYF.

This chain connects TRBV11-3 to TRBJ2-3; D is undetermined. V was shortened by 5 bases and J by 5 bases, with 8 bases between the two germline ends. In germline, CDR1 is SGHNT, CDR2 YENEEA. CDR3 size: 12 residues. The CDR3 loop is CASSPSQDTQYF. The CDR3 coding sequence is TGTGCCAGCAGCCCGTCCCAAGATACGCAGTATTTT.

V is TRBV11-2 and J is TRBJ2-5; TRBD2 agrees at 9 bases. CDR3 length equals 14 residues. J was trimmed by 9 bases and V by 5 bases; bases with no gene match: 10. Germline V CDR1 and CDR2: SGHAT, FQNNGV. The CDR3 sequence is CASSPQRGDRAQYF. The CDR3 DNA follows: TGTGCCAGCAGCCCACAGCGGGGGGACCGGGCCCAGTACTTC.

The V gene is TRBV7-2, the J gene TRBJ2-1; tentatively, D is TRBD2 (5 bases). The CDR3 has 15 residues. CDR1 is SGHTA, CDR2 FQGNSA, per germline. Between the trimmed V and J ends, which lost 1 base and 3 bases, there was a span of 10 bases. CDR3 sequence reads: CASSLDGRHYNEQFF. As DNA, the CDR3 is TGTGCCAGCAGCTTAGATGGGAGACACTACAATGAGCAGTTCTTC. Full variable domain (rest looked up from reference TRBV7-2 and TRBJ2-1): GAGVSQSPSNKVTEKGKDVELRCDPISGHTALYWYRQSLGQGLEFLIYFQGNSAPDKSGLPSDRFSAERTGGSVSTLTIQRTQQEDSAVYLCASSLDGRHYNEQFFGPGTRLTVL.

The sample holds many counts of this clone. The CDR3: CASSLVETQYF. The CDR3 nucleotides are TGTGCCAGCAGCTTAGTCGAGACCCAGTACTTC. The chain couples TRBV11-2 to TRBJ2-5, with no clear D. The germline gives CDR1 SGHAT, CDR2 FQNNGV. Trimming shortened V by 1 base and J by 5 bases, and 2 bases separated the two germline ends. The CDR3 is 11 amino acids.

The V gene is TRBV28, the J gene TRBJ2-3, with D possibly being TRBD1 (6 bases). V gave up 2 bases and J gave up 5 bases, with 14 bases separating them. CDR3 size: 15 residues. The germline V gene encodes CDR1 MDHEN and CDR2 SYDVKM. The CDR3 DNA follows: TGTGCCAGCAGTTTACGGGACACCACCCTAGATACGCAGTATTTT. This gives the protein CASSLRDTTLDTQYF.

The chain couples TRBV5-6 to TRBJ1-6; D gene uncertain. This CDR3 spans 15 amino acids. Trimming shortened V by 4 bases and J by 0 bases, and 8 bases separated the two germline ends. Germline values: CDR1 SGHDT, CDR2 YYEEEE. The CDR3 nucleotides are TGTGCCAGCAGCGCGGGCAGCTCCTATAATTCACCCCTCCACTTT. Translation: CASSAGSSYNSPLHF.

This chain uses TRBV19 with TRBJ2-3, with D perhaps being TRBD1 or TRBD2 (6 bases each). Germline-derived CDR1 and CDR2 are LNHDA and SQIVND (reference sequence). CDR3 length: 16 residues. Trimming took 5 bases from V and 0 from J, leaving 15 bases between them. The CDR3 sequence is CASSGGRGLSTDTQYF. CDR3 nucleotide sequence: TGTGCCAGTAGTGGGGGCAGGGGACTTAGCACAGATACGCAGTATTTT.